This record covers a single TCR beta chain. The germline V gene encodes CDR1 SGHAT and CDR2 FQNNGV. Trimming pared 5 bases from V and 5 bases from J, leaving 22 bases between. This CDR3 is 17 amino acids long. Original data processing: Amplification with reference gene primers provided the estimates of nucleated cell counts. The method was immunoSEQ multiplex PCR; TCRdb's version includes in-frame clones alone and lacks a portion of them. The V and J calls and clone size come from that table; D and trimming were worked out from the DNA. The data contain about 300,000 clones, around 84% of them singletons. This entry is derived from a study of blood T cell repertoires in COVID-19. Study-wide context: The United States, Italy and Spain supplied acute and convalescent COVID-19 samples. PBMCs, B-cell-depleted T cells, or T cells were the source of the cDNA or gDNA that made up the material.

Sequences were obtained from peripheral blood. The chain links TRBV11-2 to TRBJ2-1; D remains unclear. The clonotype comes from a man between 65 and 79 years old with acute or convalescent COVID-19. The CDR3 DNA reads as TGTGCCAGCAGCCCCAATCGGGTCGGTCTGATCGACAATGAGCAGTTCTTC. It specifies CASSPNRVGLIDNEQFF.